Listed below are T cell receptor beta chains from one sample, sequenced in a study of OX40 agonist ivuxolimab in advanced cancers. Clones were read by immunoSEQ multiplex PCR, and TCRdb kept only the in-frame ones, dropping some. The repertoire has tens of thousands of clones, 81% of them found once; the top ten carry 5%. The input for sequencing was CD4+ or CD8+ T cells sorted from blood, taken in a trial of the OX40 agonist ivuxolimab. Receptor source: an adult with an advanced solid tumor such as melanoma, head and neck, liver or kidney cancer. The CDR3 runs from the conserved cysteine through the conserved F or W. The D gene is left open where the match is weak. The listing skips clone size in some rows; elsewhere it reads once, few, many or a size class.

17	TRBJ2-1	TRBD2	NA	TRBV9	TGTGCCAGCAGCGTCTCCGTAGCGGGGAATTTATACAATGAGCAGTTCTTC	CASSVSVAGNLYNEQFF
13	TRBJ2-1	TRBD2	NA	TRBV5-1	TGCGCCAGCACTGTGCTAGGGAGGGATGAGCAGTTCTTC	CASTVLGRDEQFF
13	TRBJ1-3	NA	NA	TRBV30	TGTGCCTGGAGCAGGGCACCTGGAAACACCATATATTTT	CAWSRAPGNTIYF
13	TRBJ1-2	NA	NA	TRBV2	TGTGCCAGCAGCCTAGACATTGGGTATGGCTACACCTTC	CASSLDIGYGYTF
16	TRBJ2-7	NA	NA	TRBV5-1	TGCGCCAGCAGCTTGGCCATGAGAAGGGGTTTGGACGAGCAGTACTTC	CASSLAMRRGLDEQYF
13	TRBJ1-2	NA	NA	TRBV7-2	TGTGCCAGCAGCTTAGACAGGGACTATGGCTACACCTTC	CASSLDRDYGYTF
14	TRBJ1-6	NA	NA	TRBV7-2	TGTGCCAGCAGCTTAGCGCAGGGAAAATCACCCCTCCACTTT	CASSLAQGKSPLHF
14	TRBJ1-4	NA	NA	TRBV7-9	TGTGCCAGCAGCTTAGGGCAAGGGGATGAAAAACTGTTTTTT	CASSLGQGDEKLFF
15	TRBJ2-7	TRBD2	NA	TRBV5-1	TGCGCCAGCCGTTTAACTAGCGGGAGTCCCCACGAGCAGTACTTC	CASRLTSGSPHEQYF
15	TRBJ2-3	TRBD2	NA	TRBV5-1	TGCGCCAGCAGCCAGGGACTAGCGGGAGCGGATACGCAGTATTTT	CASSQGLAGADTQYF
12	TRBJ2-3	NA	few	TRBV19	TGTGCCAGTAGTACATCTGGGGATACGCAGTATTTT	CASSTSGDTQYF
15	TRBJ2-7	TRBD2	NA	TRBV4-2	TGTGCCAGCAGCCCGTCTAGCGGGAACTCCTACGAGCAGTACTTC	CASSPSSGNSYEQYF
16	TRBJ2-7	NA	NA	TRBV7-9	TGTGCCAGCAGCTTAGGGTCACTCCTCTCCTCCTACGAGCAGTACTTC	CASSLGSLLSSYEQYF
16	TRBJ2-1	TRBD2	NA	TRBV7-2	TGTGCCAGCAGCTTCTGGTCGCGGGGGGGCTCGAATGAGCAGTTCTTC	CASSFWSRGGSNEQFF
15	TRBJ1-4	NA	NA	TRBV7-9	TGTGCCAGCAGCACGGGAGGGGTTCTCAATGAAAAACTGTTTTTT	CASSTGGVLNEKLFF
11	TRBJ2-3	NA	once	TRBV20-1	TGCAGTGCTCCCCCGAGGGATACGCAGTATTTT	CSAPPRDTQYF
13	TRBJ1-1	NA	NA	TRBV5-1	TGCGCCAGCAGCTTAGGGACAAACACTGAAGCTTTCTTT	CASSLGTNTEAFF
13	TRBJ2-3	NA	NA	TRBV29-1	TGCAGCGCCGAGAGCGGCGGCACAGATACGCAGTATTTT	CSAESGGTDTQYF
16	TRBJ1-5	NA	NA	TRBV15	TGTGCCACCAGCAGGGATCTTCAACAGGGTATTCAGCCCCAGCATTTT	CATSRDLQQGIQPQHF
13	TRBJ1-1	NA	NA	TRBV7-9	TGTGCCAGCAGCTTAACACTGAACACTGAAGCTTTCTTT	CASSLTLNTEAFF
13	TRBJ1-1	TRBD1	NA	TRBV2	TGTGCCAGCAGTGGACAGGGGGGCACTGAAGCTTTCTTT	CASSGQGGTEAFF
15	TRBJ2-7	TRBD1	NA	TRBV11-2	TGTGCCAGCAGCGCCGACCGGGACAGGGGAGGCGAGCAGTACTTC	CASSADRDRGGEQYF
13	TRBJ2-7	NA	few	TRBV18	TGTGCCAGCGCAGTCGCCAGGTTTGGCGAGCAGTACTTC	CASAVARFGEQYF
12	TRBJ1-5	NA	NA	TRBV7-9	TGTGCCAGCAGCCTGGACGTGCAGCCCCAGCATTTT	CASSLDVQPQHF
14	TRBJ1-5	NA	NA	TRBV2	TGTGCCAGCGCGTCAACAGGGAAAAGACAGCCCCAGCATTTT	CASASTGKRQPQHF
14	TRBJ2-5	NA	NA	TRBV7-3	TGTGCCAGCAGCTTCTCCGGGGGAAGGGAGACCCAGTACTTC	CASSFSGGRETQYF
19	TRBJ2-3	TRBD2	NA	TRBV7-9	TGTGCCAGCAGCCAGGGACTAGCGGGAGGAACCCTTTACACAGATACGCAGTATTTT	CASSQGLAGGTLYTDTQYF
12	TRBJ1-1	NA	NA	TRBV18	TGTGCCAGCTCCAACACTGAGGTGGAAGCTTTCTTT	CASSNTEVEAFF
15	TRBJ2-7	TRBD1	NA	TRBV30	TGTGCCGGGACCTCCGGACAGGGAATTTTAGGCGAGCAGTACTTC	CAGTSGQGILGEQYF
15	TRBJ1-5	TRBD1	NA	TRBV4-3	TGCGCCAGCAGCCTCTCGGCGGGACAGGATCAGCCCCAGCATTTT	CASSLSAGQDQPQHF
14	TRBJ1-4	NA	NA	TRBV27	TGTGCCAGCAGTTTAAGACAGTATAATGAAAAACTGTTTTTT	CASSLRQYNEKLFF
12	TRBJ2-2	NA	few	TRBV6-5	TGTGCCAGCAGCCCACACGCCGGGGAGCTGTTTTTT	CASSPHAGELFF
14	TRBJ1-4	NA	few	TRBV25-1	TGTGCCAGCAGTGCGGGGGAGATAGTCGAAAAACTGTTTTTT	CASSAGEIVEKLFF
12	TRBJ2-3	NA	NA	TRBV6-1	TGTGCCAGCACCCTCACCTCAGATACGCAGTATTTT	CASTLTSDTQYF
15	TRBJ1-2	NA	NA	TRBV18	TGTGCCAGCTCACCAAGAGGAGAGACGGCTTATGGCTACACCTTC	CASSPRGETAYGYTF
13	TRBJ2-7	NA	NA	TRBV7-9	TGTGCCAGCAGCTTATTCACCTCCTACGAGCAGTACTTC	CASSLFTSYEQYF
15	TRBJ2-5	NA	NA	TRBV6-6	TGTGCCAGCAGTTACGGGTTAGGGGAGCGGGAGACCCAGTACTTC	CASSYGLGERETQYF
13	TRBJ1-1	NA	NA	TRBV6-6	TGTGCCAGCCGATGGGGAGGGGACACTGAAGCTTTCTTT	CASRWGGDTEAFF
14	TRBJ1-3	NA	NA	TRBV5-1	TGCGCCAGCAGCTTTGAGGGCTCTGGAAACACCATATATTTT	CASSFEGSGNTIYF
15	TRBJ1-2	TRBD1	NA	TRBV7-9	TGTGCCAGCAACCAGAGGGAACAGGGGGCGCGGGGCTACACCTTC	CASNQREQGARGYTF
15	TRBJ2-3	NA	NA	TRBV18	TGTGCCAGCTCACCATTTTCCGGGTTCACAGATACGCAGTATTTT	CASSPFSGFTDTQYF